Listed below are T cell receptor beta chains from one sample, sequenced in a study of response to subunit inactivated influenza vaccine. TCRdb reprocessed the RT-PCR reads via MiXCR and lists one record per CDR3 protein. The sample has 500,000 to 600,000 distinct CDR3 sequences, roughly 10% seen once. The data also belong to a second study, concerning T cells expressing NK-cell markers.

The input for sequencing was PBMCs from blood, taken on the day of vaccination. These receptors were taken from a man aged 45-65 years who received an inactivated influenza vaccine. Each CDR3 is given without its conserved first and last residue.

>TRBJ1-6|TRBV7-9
ASSLDYSPLH
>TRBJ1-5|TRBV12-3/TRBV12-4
ASSQTGGSQPQH
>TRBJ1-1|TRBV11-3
ASSLRAQGATRMNTEAF
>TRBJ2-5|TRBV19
ASSIQGAETQY
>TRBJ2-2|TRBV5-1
ASSGDGTHAF
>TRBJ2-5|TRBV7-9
ASSSEGGTQETQY
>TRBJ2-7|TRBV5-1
ASSLRGQSTYEQY
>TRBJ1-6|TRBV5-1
ASSFGTGSPLH
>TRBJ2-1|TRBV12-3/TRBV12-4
ASSHRGPKKYNEQF
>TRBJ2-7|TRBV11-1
ASSPLLGLAEKPTEQY
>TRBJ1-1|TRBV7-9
ASTPGAPEAF
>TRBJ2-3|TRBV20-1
SAPKQGAGDTQY
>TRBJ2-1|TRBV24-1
ATSDAFTSGRANEQF
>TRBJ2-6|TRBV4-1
ASSQRSDSEAGANVLT
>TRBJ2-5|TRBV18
ASSSNLLTAGQETQY
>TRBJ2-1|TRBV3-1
ASTADSNEQF
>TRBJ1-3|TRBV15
ATSSGAASGNTIY
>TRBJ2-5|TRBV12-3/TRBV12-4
ASSWTGWETQY
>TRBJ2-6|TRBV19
ASRGKGANVLT
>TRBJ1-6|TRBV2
ASCRWSYNSPLH
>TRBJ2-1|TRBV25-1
ASSSTSWSYNEQF
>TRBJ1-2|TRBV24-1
ATSDFRSGYT
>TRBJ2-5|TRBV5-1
ASSLTGIETQY
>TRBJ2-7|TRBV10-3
AISESTTGGLSYEQY
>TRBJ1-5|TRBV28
ASSTPRAKGNQPQH
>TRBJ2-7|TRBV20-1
SASRLAGVYEQY
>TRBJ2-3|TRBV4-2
ASSRRGRAEADTQY
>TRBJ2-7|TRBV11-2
ASSYGGTGSSEQY
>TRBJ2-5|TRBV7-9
ASSLSAGGQETQY
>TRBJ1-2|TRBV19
ASGFAGGYGYT
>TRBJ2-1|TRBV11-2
ASSLDKAGGLLNEQF
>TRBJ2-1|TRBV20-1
SAPIAGGYNEQF
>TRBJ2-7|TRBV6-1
ASRGYTGSTTYEQY
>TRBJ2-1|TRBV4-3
ASSHNSGSGYNEQF
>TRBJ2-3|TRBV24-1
ATSVLGQDTQY
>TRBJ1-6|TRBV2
ASSGQGRGPLH
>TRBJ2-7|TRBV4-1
ASSREGTGIYVQY
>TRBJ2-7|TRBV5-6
ASSLDSSGAYEQY
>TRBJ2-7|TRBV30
AWSVLGASEQY
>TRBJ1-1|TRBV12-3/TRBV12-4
ASSPGTVKNTEAF
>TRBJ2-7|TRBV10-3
AIRGGAIYEQY
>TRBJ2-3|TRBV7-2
ASSLWASGRAFADTQY
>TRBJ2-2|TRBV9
ASSVGGDNTGELF
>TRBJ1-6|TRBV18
ASSTGANSPLH
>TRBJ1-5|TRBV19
ASSMAGRIHQPQH
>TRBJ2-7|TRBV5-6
ASSTPRGSYEQY
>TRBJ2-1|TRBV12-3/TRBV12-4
ASSSRQGGRNEQF
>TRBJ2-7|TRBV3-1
ASSQAQGAYEQY
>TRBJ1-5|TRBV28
ASSFRTRFHSNQPQH